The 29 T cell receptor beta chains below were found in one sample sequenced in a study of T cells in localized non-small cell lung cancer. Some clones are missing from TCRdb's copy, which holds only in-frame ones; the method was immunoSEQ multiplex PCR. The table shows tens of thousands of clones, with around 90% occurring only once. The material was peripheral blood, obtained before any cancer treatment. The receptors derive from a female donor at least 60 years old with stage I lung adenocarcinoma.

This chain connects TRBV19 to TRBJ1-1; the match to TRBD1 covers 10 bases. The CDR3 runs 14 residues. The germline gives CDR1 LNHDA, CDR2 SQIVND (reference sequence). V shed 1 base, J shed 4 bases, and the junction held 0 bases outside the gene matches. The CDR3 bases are TGTGCCAGTAGTATAGGGACAGGGGGCACTGAAGCTTTCTTT. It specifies CASSIGTGGTEAFF.

The CDR3 DNA follows: TGTGCCAGCAATCAAGACCAGGACAGGGGTGGAAACACCATATATTTT. Its translation is CASNQDQDRGGNTIYF. The J gene is TRBJ1-3, the V gene TRBV27; TRBD1 aligns across 9 bases. After removal of 7 bases from V and 3 bases from J, the junction contained 10 bases not matched to a gene. CDR3 length: 16 amino acids. The germline V gene has CDR1 MNHEY and CDR2 SMNVEV (reference sequence).

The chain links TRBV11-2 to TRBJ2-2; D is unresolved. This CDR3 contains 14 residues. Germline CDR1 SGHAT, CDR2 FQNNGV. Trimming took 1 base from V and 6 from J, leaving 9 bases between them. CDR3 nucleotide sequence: TGTGCCAGCAGCTTAGGCCCGCAAGCCGGGGAGCTGTTTTTT. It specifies CASSLGPQAGELFF.

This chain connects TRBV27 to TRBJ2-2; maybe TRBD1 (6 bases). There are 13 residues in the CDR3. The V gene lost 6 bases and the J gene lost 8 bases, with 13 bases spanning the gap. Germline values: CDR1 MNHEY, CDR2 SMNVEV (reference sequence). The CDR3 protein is CASRPTGWGELFF. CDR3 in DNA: TGTGCCAGCAGACCTACAGGGTGGGGGGAGCTGTTTTTT.

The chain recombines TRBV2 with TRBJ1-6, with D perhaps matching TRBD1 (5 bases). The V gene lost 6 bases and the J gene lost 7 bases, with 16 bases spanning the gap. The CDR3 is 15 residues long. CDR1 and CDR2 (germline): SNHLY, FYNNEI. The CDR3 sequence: CASSPVQGSNSPLHF. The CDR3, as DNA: TGTGCCAGCAGCCCTGTCCAGGGCTCAAATTCACCCCTCCACTTT.

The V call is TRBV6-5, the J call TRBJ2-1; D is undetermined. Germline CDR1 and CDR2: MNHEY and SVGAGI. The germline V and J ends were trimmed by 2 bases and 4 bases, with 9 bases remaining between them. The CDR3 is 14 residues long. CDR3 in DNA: TGTGCCAGCAGTTACAATGTAGATTACAATGAGCAGTTCTTC. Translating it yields CASSYNVDYNEQFF.

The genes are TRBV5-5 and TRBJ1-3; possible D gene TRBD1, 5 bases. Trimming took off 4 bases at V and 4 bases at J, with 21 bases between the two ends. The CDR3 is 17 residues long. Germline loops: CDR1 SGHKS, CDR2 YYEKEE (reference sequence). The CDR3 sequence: CASSTTPDSQGGNTIYF. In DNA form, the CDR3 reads TGTGCCAGCAGCACTACCCCAGACAGTCAGGGAGGAAACACCATATATTTT.

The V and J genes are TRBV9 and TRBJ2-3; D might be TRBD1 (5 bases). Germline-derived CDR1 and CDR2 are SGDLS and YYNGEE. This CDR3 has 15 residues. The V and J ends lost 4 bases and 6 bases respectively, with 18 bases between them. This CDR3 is CASSPMGRGWDTQYF. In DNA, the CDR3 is TGTGCCAGCAGCCCCATGGGTAGGGGTTGGGATACGCAGTATTTT. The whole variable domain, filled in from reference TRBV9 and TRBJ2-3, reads DSGVTQTPKHLITATGQRVTLRCSPRSGDLSVYWYQQSLDQGLQFLIQYYNGEERAKGNILERFSAQQFPDLHSELNLSSLELGDSALYFCASSPMGRGWDTQYFGPGTRLTVL.

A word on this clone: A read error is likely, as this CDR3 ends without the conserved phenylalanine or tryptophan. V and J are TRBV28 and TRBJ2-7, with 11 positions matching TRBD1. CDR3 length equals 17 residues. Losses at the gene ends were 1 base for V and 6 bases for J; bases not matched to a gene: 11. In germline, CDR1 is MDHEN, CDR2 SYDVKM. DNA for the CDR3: TGTGCCAGCAGTTTATCAGAAACCGGGACAGGGGGAGTCGAGCAGTACATC. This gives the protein CASSLSETGTGGVEQYI.

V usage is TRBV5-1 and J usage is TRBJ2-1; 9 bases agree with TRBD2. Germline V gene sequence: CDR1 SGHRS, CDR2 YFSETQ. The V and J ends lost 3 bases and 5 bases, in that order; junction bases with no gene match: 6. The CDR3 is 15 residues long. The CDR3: CASSSPAGGNNEQFF. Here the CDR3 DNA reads TGCGCCAGCAGCTCTCCAGCGGGGGGCAACAATGAGCAGTTCTTC.

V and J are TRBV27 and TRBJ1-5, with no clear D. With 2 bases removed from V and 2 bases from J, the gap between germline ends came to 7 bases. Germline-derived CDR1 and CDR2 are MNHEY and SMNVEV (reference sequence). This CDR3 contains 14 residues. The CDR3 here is CASSLRMRNQPQHF. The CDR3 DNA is TGTGCCAGCAGTTTACGGATGCGCAATCAGCCCCAGCATTTT.

The CDR3 protein is CASSRDRTTGTDTQYF. As DNA, the CDR3 is TGCGCCAGCAGCCGGGACAGGACGACGGGCACAGATACGCAGTATTTT. The chain recombines TRBV5-1 with TRBJ2-3, with 8 positions matching TRBD1. The V gene end was trimmed by 4 bases and the J gene end by 1 base; junction bases not matched to a gene: 8. Germline V lookup: CDR1 SGHRS, CDR2 YFSETQ. The CDR3 extends over 16 amino acids.

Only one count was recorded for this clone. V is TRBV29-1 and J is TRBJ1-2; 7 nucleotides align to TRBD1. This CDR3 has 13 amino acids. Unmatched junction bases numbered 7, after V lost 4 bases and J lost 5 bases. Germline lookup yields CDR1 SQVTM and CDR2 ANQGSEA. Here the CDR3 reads CSVGQGVKYGYTF. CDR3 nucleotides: TGCAGCGTTGGCCAGGGGGTCAAGTATGGCTACACCTTC.

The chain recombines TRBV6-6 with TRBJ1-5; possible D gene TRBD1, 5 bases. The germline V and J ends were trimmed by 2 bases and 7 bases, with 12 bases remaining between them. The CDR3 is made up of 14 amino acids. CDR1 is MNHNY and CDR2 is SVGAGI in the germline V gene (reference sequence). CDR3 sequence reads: CASSYGIGEQPQHF. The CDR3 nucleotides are TGTGCCAGCAGTTACGGGATAGGGGAACAGCCCCAGCATTTT.

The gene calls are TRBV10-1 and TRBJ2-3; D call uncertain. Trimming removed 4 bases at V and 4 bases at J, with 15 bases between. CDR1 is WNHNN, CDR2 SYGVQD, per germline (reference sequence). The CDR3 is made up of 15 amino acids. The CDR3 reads CASSVLNVMSDTQYF. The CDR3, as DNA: TGCGCCAGCAGTGTTTTGAATGTCATGTCAGATACGCAGTATTTT.

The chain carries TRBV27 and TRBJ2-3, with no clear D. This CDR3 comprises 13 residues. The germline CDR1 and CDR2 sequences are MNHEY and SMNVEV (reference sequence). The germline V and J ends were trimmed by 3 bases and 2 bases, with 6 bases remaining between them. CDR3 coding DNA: TGTGCCAGCAGTTTCCAGTACACAGATACGCAGTATTTT. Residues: CASSFQYTDTQYF.

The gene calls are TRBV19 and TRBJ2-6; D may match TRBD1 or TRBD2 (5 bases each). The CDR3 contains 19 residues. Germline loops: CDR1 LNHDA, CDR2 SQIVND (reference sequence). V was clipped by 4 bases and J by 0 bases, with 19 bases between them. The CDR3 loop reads CASSTSPGPTSSGANVLTF. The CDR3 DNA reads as TGTGCCAGTAGTACCTCACCGGGACCTACTAGCTCTGGGGCCAACGTCCTGACTTTC.

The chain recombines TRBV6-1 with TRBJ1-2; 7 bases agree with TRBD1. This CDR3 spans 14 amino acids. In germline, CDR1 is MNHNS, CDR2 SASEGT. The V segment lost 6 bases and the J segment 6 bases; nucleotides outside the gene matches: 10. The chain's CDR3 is CASRPGQTNNGYTF. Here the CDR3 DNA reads TGTGCCAGCAGGCCGGGACAGACGAACAATGGCTACACCTTC.

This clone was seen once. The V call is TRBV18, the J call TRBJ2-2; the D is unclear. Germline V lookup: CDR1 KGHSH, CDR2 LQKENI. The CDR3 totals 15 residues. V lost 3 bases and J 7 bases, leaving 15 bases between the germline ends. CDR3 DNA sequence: TGTGCCAGCTCACCGGGTCCTCCTACTAACGGGGAGCTGTTTTTT. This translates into CASSPGPPTNGELFF.

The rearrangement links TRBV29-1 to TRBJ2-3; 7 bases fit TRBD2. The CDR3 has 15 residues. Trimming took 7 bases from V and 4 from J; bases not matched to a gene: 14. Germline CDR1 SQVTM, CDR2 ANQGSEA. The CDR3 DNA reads TGCAGCGCCCCCTGGGGGGGTCTGGGGTCAGATACGCAGTATTTT. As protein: CSAPWGGLGSDTQYF.

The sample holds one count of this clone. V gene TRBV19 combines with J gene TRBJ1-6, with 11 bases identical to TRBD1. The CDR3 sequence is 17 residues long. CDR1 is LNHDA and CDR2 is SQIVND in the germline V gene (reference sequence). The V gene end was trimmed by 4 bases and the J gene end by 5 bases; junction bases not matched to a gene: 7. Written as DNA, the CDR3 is TGTGCCAGTAGTACCCGCGGGACAGGGGGTCATAATTCACCCCTCCACTTT. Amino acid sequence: CASSTRGTGGHNSPLHF.

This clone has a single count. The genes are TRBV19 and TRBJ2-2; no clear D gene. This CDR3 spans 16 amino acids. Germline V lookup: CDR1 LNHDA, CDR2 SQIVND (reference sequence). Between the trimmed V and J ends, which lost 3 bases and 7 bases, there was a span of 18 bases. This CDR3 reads CASSIPTKKWSGELFF. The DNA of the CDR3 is TGTGCCAGTAGTATCCCTACAAAAAAATGGAGCGGGGAGCTGTTTTTT.

This chain's CDR3 is CASSSRDTNQPQHF. The CDR3 coding sequence is TGTGCCAGCAGCTCACGGGACACCAATCAGCCCCAGCATTTT. This rearrangement joins TRBV7-8 to TRBJ1-5; TRBD1 is a possible D gene (6 bases). The V end lost 4 bases, the J end lost 3 bases, and 10 bases lay between the germline ends. This CDR3 spans 14 amino acids. The germline V gene encodes CDR1 SGHVS and CDR2 FQNEAQ.

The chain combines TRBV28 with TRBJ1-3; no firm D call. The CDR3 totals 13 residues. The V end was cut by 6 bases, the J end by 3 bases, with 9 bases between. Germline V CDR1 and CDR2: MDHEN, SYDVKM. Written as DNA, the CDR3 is TGTGCCAGCAGACCGGGTTTTGGAAACACCATATATTTT. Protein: CASRPGFGNTIYF.

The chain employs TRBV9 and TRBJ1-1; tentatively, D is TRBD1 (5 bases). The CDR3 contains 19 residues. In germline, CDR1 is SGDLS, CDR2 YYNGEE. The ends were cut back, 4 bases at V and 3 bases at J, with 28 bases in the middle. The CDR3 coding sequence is TGTGCCAGCAGCACCCTCGAAGGACAATGGAGGGCCCGCGACACTGAAGCTTTCTTT. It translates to CASSTLEGQWRARDTEAFF.

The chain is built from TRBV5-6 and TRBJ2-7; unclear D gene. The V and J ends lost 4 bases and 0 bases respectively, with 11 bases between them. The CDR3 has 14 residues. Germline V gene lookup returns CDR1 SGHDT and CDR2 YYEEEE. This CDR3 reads CASSPTVFSYEQYF. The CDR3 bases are TGTGCCAGCAGCCCCACGGTATTCTCCTACGAGCAGTACTTC.

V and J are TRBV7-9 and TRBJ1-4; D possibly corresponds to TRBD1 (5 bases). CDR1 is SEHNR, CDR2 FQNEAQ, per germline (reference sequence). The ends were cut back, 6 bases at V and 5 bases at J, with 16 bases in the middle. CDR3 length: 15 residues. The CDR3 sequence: CASSRGDSGNEKLFF. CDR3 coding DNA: TGTGCCAGCAGTCGGGGGGACTCAGGGAATGAAAAACTGTTTTTT.

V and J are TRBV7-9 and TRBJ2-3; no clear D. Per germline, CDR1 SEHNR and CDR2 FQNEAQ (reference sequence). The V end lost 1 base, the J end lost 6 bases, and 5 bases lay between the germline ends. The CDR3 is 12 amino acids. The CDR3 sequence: CASSLDLDTQYF. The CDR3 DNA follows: TGTGCCAGCAGCTTAGATCTGGATACGCAGTATTTT.

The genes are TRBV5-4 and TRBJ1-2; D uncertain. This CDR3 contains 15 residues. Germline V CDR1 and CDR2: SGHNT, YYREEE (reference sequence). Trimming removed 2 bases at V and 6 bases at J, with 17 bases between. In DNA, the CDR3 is TGTGCCAGCAGCTTCGGCCCCGAATCGTGGGATGGCTACACCTTC. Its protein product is CASSFGPESWDGYTF.